The sequence of this T cell receptor beta chain was determined in a study of CXCR3-negative and CXCR3-positive naive CD8 T cells. Background on the study: Every library held about 1.5 +/- 0.3 million TRB reads, and the total came to some 130 million. The study, taken as a whole, reports: The study found comparably high diversity in both naive subsets and much lower diversity in memory CD8+ cells. Memory cells showed distinct TRBV-TRBJ patterns, while the two naive subsets matched.

The study made its TRB cDNA libraries by 5' RACE, adding UMI labels. Reprocessing the 5' RACE reads, TCRdb reports a single entry for every CDR3 protein and omits DNA. Its listing shows 50,000 to 65,000 distinct CDR3 sequences. CDR3 size: 14 residues. On this clonotype: As yet, its antigen is unknown.

The source of this sequence is a human donor in good health. Some clones in this sample may be carry-over from other donors' samples. The V and J genes are TRBV12-3 or TRBV12-4 and TRBJ1-6; the TCRdb D gene call, TRBD1, has no DNA to confirm it. The sample taken for sequencing was memory CD8+ T cells from blood. CDR3 amino acids: CASRYREHSSPLHF.